This T cell receptor beta chain originates from a study of OX40 agonist ivuxolimab in advanced cancers. Study-wide context: Ivuxolimab, which targeted the costimulatory receptor OX40 (CD134), was an agonistic, fully human IgG2 monoclonal antibody. Intravenous ivuxolimab was administered to patients every 2 weeks at six dose levels: 0.01, 0.1, 0.3, 1.5, 3 and 10 mg/kg. Of the 50 to 55 patients in dose escalation, 19 had hepatocellular carcinoma, about 15 had melanoma, 9 had renal cell carcinoma and 9 had head and neck cancer. The dose-escalation cohort was 82.7% male with a mean age of roughly 60 years, ranging from roughly 20 to 80. Patients were allowed to have had prior anti-PD-1, anti-PD-L1 or anti-CTLA-4 therapy, and around 43% of the dose-escalation patients had been treated with checkpoint inhibitors. Three dose-escalation patients achieved partial responses, one with hepatocellular carcinoma and two with cutaneous melanoma. Peripheral TCRbeta sequencing was intended to test whether TCR sequence diversity was altered and clonal T-cell expansion was caused by ivuxolimab. The monotherapy dose-escalation portion (N ≈ 57 patients) of the phase I ivuxolimab trial is reported in the paper.

Patients with a history of autoimmune disease or receiving systemic immunosuppression were excluded from the trial. Peripheral blood for TCR sequencing was collected from all dose cohorts at baseline, on cycle 4 day 1, and on cycle 7 day 1. Samples came from an open-label, multicenter, first-in-human phase I dose-escalation trial of ivuxolimab. Adults with locally advanced or metastatic melanoma, renal cell carcinoma, hepatocellular carcinoma or head and neck squamous cell carcinoma were enrolled in the trial. Before TCR sequencing, CD4+ and CD8+ T cells were separately sorted from peripheral blood. Summary of the overall study and its limitations: Clonal expansion of both CD4+ and CD8+ blood T cells was observed from baseline to week 6 at doses 0.1 to 3.0 mg/kg. After ivuxolimab, expanded clones were on average more numerous among CD8+ T cells than among CD4+ T cells. In partial responders in the 0.1-3.0 mg/kg groups, normalized peripheral clonal expansion was found to be among the lowest, especially among CD8+ T cells. Low levels of normalized T-cell clonal expansion were also seen in some nonresponding patients. The antigen specificity of the peripheral T cells that underwent clonal expansion was not determined.

For sequencing of the TCRbeta CDR3 region, genomic DNA was extracted from the sorted cells. TCRbeta CDR3 regions were sequenced using the immunoSEQ Assay. TCRdb mirrors the immuneACCESS table, restricted to in-frame sequences. Some clones are absent from its copies; in checked studies, under half trace to an unresolved V gene, and the reason for the others is unknown. Counted in this sample were some 140,000 clones; less than 95% of them appeared once. The top ten constitute about 1% of the sample. Regarding this clone: The specificity of this receptor is unknown. Base qualities were left out, and no much larger clone turns up one base away.

The CDR3 spans 18 residues, from the cysteine through the phenylalanine. Of all the DNA, just the CDR3 is kept, 54 bases in frame from base 1. Trimmed from V: 4 bases; trimmed from J: 0 bases; junction bases lacking a gene match: 8. Taken from the germline V gene, the CDR1 and CDR2 loops are SGHRS and YFSETQ. In this chain, TRBV5-1 is recombined with TRBJ2-6, with TRBD1 identical over 9 junction bases. The sequences come from CD4+ or CD8+ T cells sorted from blood, collected in a trial of the OX40 agonist ivuxolimab. This TCR was sampled from an adult with an advanced solid tumor such as melanoma, head and neck, liver or kidney cancer. Here is the DNA: TGCGCCAGCAGCGCCGGACAGGGGATCCCCTCTGGGGCCAACGTCCTGACTTTC. It translates as CASSAGQGIPSGANVLTF.